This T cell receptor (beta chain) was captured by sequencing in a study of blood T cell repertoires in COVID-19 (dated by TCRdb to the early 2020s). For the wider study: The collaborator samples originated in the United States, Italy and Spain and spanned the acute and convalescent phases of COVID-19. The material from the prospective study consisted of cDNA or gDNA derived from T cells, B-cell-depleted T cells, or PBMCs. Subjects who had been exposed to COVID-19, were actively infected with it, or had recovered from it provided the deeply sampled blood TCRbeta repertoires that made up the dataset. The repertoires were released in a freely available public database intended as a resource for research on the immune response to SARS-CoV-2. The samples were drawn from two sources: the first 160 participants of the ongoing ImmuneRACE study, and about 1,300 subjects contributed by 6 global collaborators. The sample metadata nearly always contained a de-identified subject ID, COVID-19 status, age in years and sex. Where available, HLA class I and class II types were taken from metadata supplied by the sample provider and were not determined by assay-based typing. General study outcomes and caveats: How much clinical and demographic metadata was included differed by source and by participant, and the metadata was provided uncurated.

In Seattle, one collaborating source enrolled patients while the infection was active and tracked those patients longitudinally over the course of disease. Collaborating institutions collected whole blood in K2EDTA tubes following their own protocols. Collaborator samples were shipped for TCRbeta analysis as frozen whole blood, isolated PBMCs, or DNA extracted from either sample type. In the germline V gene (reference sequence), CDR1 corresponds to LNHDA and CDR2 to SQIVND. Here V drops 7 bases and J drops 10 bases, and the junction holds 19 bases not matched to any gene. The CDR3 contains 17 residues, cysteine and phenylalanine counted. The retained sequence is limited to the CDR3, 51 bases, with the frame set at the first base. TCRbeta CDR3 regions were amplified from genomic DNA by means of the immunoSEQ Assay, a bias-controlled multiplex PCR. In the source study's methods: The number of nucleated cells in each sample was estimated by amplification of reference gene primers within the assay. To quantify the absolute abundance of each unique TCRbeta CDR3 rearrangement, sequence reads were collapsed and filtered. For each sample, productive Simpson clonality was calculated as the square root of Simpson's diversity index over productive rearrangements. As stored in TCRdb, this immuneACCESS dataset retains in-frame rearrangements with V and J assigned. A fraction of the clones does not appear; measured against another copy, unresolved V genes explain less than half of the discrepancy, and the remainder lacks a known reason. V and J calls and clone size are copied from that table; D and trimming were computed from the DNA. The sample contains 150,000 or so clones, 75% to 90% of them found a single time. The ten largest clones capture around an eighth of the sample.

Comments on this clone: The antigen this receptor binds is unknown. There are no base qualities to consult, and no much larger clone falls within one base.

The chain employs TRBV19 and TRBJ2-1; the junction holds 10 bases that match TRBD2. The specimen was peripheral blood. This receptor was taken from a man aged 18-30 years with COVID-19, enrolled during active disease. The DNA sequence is TGTGCCAGTATCGCGACAGGGGACAGCGGGGGGGGTCTGGAGCAGTTCTTC. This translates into CASIATGDSGGGLEQFF.